The 22 T cell receptor beta chains reported below all come from one sample, sequenced in a study of early T cells in non-severe SARS-CoV-2 infection (dated by TCRdb to the early 2020s). The library relied on 5' RACE. The sequencer listed for this sample is NextSeq 500. In-frame beta chains were kept once TCRdb had trimmed the public reads at Q25 with fastp and called clones with MiXCR. Each entry merges the rows of one CDR3 protein and shows their most common DNA and genes. Across this sample there are tens of thousands of distinct CDR3 sequences, with over 8.5% seen only once. Approximately 12% of the sample is held by the ten biggest clonotypes. Specimen: whole blood. All receptors derive from an adult who was a healthcare worker with PCR-confirmed SARS-CoV-2 infection or an uninfected control (not recorded which).

This clonotype was seen at least ten times. V is TRBV20-1 and J is TRBJ2-4; D may be TRBD2 (5 bases). Per germline, CDR1 DFQATT and CDR2 SNEGSKA (reference sequence). CDR3 length: 12 residues. Trimming took off 1 base at V and 6 bases at J, with 7 bases between the two ends. The CDR3 DNA reads TGCAGTGCTAGAGCCCGGGGAAACATTCAGTACTTC. This translates into CSARARGNIQYF.

This clonotype has at least ten counts. This chain links TRBV6-5 with TRBJ1-1; D might be TRBD1 (6 bases). This CDR3 region has 16 residues. Germline V lookup: CDR1 MNHEY, CDR2 SVGAGI. V was shortened by 0 bases and J by 4 bases, with 15 bases between the two germline ends. The CDR3 nucleotides read TGTGCCAGCAGTTACTCGGGGGGCCAGGGCGGCACTGAAGCTTTCTTT. Translating gives CASSYSGGQGGTEAFF.

V and J are TRBV9 and TRBJ1-3; D is ambiguous. CDR1 and CDR2 (germline): SGDLS, YYNGEE. The CDR3 contains 18 residues. The V and J ends lost 0 bases and 1 base respectively, with 17 bases between them. CDR3 in DNA: TGTGCCAGCAGCGTAGTTCCTGATATGGATATTTCTGGAAACACCATATATTTT. Its translation: CASSVVPDMDISGNTIYF.

This clonotype has a handful of counts. CDR3 sequence: CASSPKAPGAYEQYF. CDR3 nucleotide sequence: TGTGCCAGCTCACCAAAAGCGCCAGGAGCCTACGAGCAGTACTTC. The gene calls are TRBV18 and TRBJ2-7; D is unclear. Between the trimmed V and J ends, which lost 2 bases and 2 bases, there was a span of 13 bases. Germline V gene lookup returns CDR1 KGHSH and CDR2 LQKENI. The CDR3 runs 15 residues.

This clonotype was detected many times. V and J are TRBV6-5 and TRBJ1-2; D possibly corresponds to TRBD1 (5 bases). The CDR3 spans 18 residues. Trimming left V 2 bases short and J 0 bases short, with 19 bases between. In germline, CDR1 is MNHEY, CDR2 SVGAGI. Here the CDR3 DNA reads TGTGCCAGCAGTTACCTAGCTAACCCAGGGTCGGCTAACTATGGCTACACCTTC. Amino acids: CASSYLANPGSANYGYTF.

This clonotype was detected many times. This rearrangement joins TRBV2 to TRBJ2-1, with unresolved D. Trimming cost V 10 bases and J 5 bases, with 18 bases left between them. CDR1 SNHLY and CDR2 FYNNEI come from the germline V gene. This CDR3 contains 14 residues. As DNA, the CDR3 is TGTGCCACCTCCGGTCGGACCGTACACAATGAGCAGTTCTTC. Translation: CATSGRTVHNEQFF.

This clonotype was counted at least ten times. The genes are TRBV5-1 and TRBJ1-3, with 7 bases identical to TRBD1. The germline V gene encodes CDR1 SGHRS and CDR2 YFSETQ. The CDR3 has 16 amino acids. Losses at the gene ends were 4 bases for V and 4 bases for J; bases not matched to a gene: 11. For the CDR3, the DNA is TGCGCCAGCAGCCCAAACCTACAGGGGCAGGGAAACACCATATATTTT. Encoded protein: CASSPNLQGQGNTIYF.

This clonotype was observed a handful of times. The chain carries TRBV29-1 and TRBJ2-5; 13 bases match TRBD2. The CDR3 runs 15 residues. V was pared by 3 bases and J by 0 bases, with 1 base of the junction left unmatched. CDR1 is SQVTM, CDR2 ANQGSEA, per germline. The CDR3 is CSVEGLAGYQETQYF. In nucleotides, the CDR3 is TGCAGCGTTGAGGGACTAGCGGGGTACCAAGAGACCCAGTACTTC.

J is TRBJ1-6 and V is TRBV5-5, with D possibly being TRBD1 (6 bases). Germline V gives CDR1 SGHKS, CDR2 YYEKEE (reference sequence). The CDR3 contains 13 residues. Trimming took off 0 bases at V and 13 bases at J, with 11 bases between the two ends. The CDR3: CASSLGGPTPLHF. The CDR3 DNA reads as TGTGCCAGCAGCTTGGGGGGGCCTACTCCCCTCCACTTT.

This clonotype was seen ten or more times. The CDR3 DNA reads as TGTGCCAGCAGCTTGGAGGGTATAGAGTCACCCCTCCACTTT. This codes for CASSLEGIESPLHF. V is TRBV7-9 and J is TRBJ1-6; D unresolved. The germline gives CDR1 SEHNR, CDR2 FQNEAQ (reference sequence). Trimming pared 3 bases from V and 10 bases from J, leaving 13 bases between. The CDR3 has 14 amino acids.

The chain joins TRBV13 to TRBJ2-1; 9 nucleotides line up with TRBD2. CDR3 size: 16 residues. Germline trimming cut 4 bases from V and 5 bases from J; bases unmatched to any gene: 9. Germline-derived CDR1 and CDR2 are PRHDT and FYEKMQ (reference sequence). CDR3 DNA: TGTGCCAGCAGCTCCCTCCAGGGACTAGCCGACAATGAGCAGTTCTTC. Its protein is CASSSLQGLADNEQFF.

Relative to its sample, this clonotype is medium-sized. This chain connects TRBV28 to TRBJ2-2, with no clear D. The CDR3 consists of 12 residues. Trimming stripped 6 bases from V and 8 bases from J, with 10 bases between. Germline-derived CDR1 and CDR2 are MDHEN and SYDVKM. The CDR3 sequence is CASSTEVGELFF. The CDR3 coding sequence is TGTGCCAGCAGCACAGAAGTGGGGGAGCTGTTTTTT.

The rearrangement links TRBV7-8 to TRBJ2-3; D not resolved. V was clipped by 0 bases and J by 5 bases, with 3 bases between them. Germline V gene data show CDR1 as SGHVS and CDR2 as FQNEAQ. CDR3 length: 12 residues. The CDR3 bases are TGTGCCAGCAGCTTAGCTCGAGATACGCAGTATTTT. Its translation: CASSLARDTQYF.

The chain links TRBV5-1 to TRBJ2-3; no reliable D call. From germline, CDR1 is SGHRS and CDR2 YFSETQ. V was clipped by 4 bases and J by 6 bases, with 9 bases between them. The CDR3 runs 12 residues. The CDR3 bases are TGCGCCAGCAGCCCCCCCAAGGATACGCAGTATTTT. It encodes CASSPPKDTQYF.

The chain has TRBV28 and TRBJ1-2; D unclear. This CDR3 region has 13 residues. The germline V and J ends were trimmed by 5 bases and 7 bases, with 14 bases remaining between them. CDR1 MDHEN and CDR2 SYDVKM come from the germline V gene. The CDR3 region is CASSPAWVFGYTF. CDR3 DNA sequence: TGTGCCAGCAGTCCCGCATGGGTTTTTGGCTACACCTTC.

This clonotype was counted at least ten times. The J gene is TRBJ2-1, the V gene TRBV3-1; 12 bases are a match to TRBD2. Trimming cost V 4 bases and J 6 bases; bases outside gene matches: 7. Germline assignment: CDR1 LGHDT and CDR2 YNNKEL (reference sequence). This CDR3 has 16 residues. This CDR3 reads CASSPILAGGSNEQFF. The CDR3 DNA is TGTGCCAGCAGCCCAATACTAGCGGGGGGATCCAATGAGCAGTTCTTC.

Points on this clonotype: This may arise from a read error, as a much more abundant clone is one base away. The chain couples TRBV29-1 to TRBJ1-1, with D maybe TRBD1 (5 bases). The V gene's germline CDR1 is SQVTM and CDR2 ANQGSEA. V gave up 6 bases and J gave up 5 bases, with 16 bases separating them. The CDR3 length is 13 residues. The CDR3 loop is CSVPGPSGTEAFF. The CDR3 DNA is TGCAGCGTCCCGGGGCCCTCGGGGACTGAAGCTTTCTTT.

This clonotype was recorded a few times. This sequence joins TRBV12-3 or TRBV12-4 and TRBJ2-5, with a tentative D call TRBD1 (6 bases). V lost 5 bases, J lost 2 bases, and 12 bases lay in between. The length of the CDR3 is 14 residues. CDR3 DNA: TGTGCCAGCAGTCCACAGGGATATCAAGAGACCCAGTACTTC. It translates to CASSPQGYQETQYF.

This clonotype appeared a single time. The CDR3 protein is CASSLGGAPAEAFF. DNA of the CDR3: TGTGCCAGCAGCTTAGGGGGGGCTCCCGCAGAAGCTTTCTTT. The chain joins TRBV7-9 to TRBJ1-1; maybe TRBD1 (6 bases). The CDR3 is 14 amino acids. Germline V CDR1 and CDR2: SEHNR, FQNEAQ (reference sequence). V lost 1 base, J lost 8 bases, and 14 bases lay in between.

The genes are TRBV9 and TRBJ1-4; D perhaps matches TRBD1 (5 bases). Germline CDR1 is SGDLS and CDR2 is YYNGEE. The CDR3 sequence is 15 residues long. The V end was cut by 4 bases, the J end by 2 bases, with 12 bases between. The CDR3 loop is CASSTTGDTNEKLFF. The CDR3 DNA follows: TGTGCCAGCAGCACCACAGGAGACACTAATGAAAAACTGTTTTTT.

This clonotype was observed a few times. V and J are TRBV12-3 or TRBV12-4 and TRBJ1-1; no reliable D call. Trimming left V 5 bases short and J 1 base short, with 8 bases between. The CDR3 is made up of 13 amino acids. The CDR3 DNA is TGTGCCAGCAGTCTCGGGCCGAACACTGAAGCTTTCTTT. It encodes CASSLGPNTEAFF.

This clonotype was seen ten or more times. This chain links TRBV7-2 with TRBJ1-2, with unresolved D. CDR1 and CDR2 from the germline V gene are SGHTA and FQGNSA. V was cut by 0 bases and J by 8 bases, with 10 bases left in between. The CDR3 has 13 amino acids. The CDR3: CASSLARTDGYTF. CDR3 sequence (DNA): TGTGCCAGCAGCTTAGCGAGAACAGACGGCTACACCTTC.